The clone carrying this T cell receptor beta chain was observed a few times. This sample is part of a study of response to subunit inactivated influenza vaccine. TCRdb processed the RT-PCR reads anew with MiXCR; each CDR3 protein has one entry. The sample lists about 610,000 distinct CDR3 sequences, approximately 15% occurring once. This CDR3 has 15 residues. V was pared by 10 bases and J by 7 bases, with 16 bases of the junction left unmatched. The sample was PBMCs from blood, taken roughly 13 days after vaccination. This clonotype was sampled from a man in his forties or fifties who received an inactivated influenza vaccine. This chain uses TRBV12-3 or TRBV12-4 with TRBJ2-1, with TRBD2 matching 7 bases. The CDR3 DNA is TGTGCCACCAGACCAATAGCGGGCCTAGGAAATGAGCAGTTCTTC. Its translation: CATRPIAGLGNEQFF.